The 31 T cell receptor beta chains below come from one sample, sequenced in a study of cytomegalovirus exposure and HLA in healthy donors. Researchers ran the PCR with 60 Vbeta and 13 Jbeta primers. This table comes from immunoSEQ multiplex PCR, and its TCRdb copy is limited to in-frame clones, with some not included. The sample shows about 200,000 clones, less than 85% of them seen only once. Sequencing was done on a sample of PBMCs. Receptors were obtained from a man in his late teens or twenties in good health and CMV-seronegative.

V gene TRBV7-9 combines with J gene TRBJ2-5; no definite D call. The closer fit of TRBJ2-7 to the DNA end suggests the J call may be wrong. CDR3 size: 15 residues. Germline values: CDR1 SEHNR, CDR2 FQNEAQ (reference sequence). CDR3 in DNA: TGTGCCAGCACCCCCGGTGGGCGCTTATCCTACGAGCAGTACTTC. Translating it yields CASTPGGRLSYEQYF.

This chain uses TRBV27 with TRBJ1-1; D unresolved. Trimming removed 3 bases from V and 2 bases from J, with 7 bases in between. The CDR3 loop spans 13 amino acids. Germline V gene lookup returns CDR1 MNHEY and CDR2 SMNVEV (reference sequence). In nucleotides, the CDR3 is TGTGCCAGCAGTTTTAAGACAAACACTGAAGCTTTCTTT. Its translation is CASSFKTNTEAFF.

As for this clone: The junction and the germline gene differ at one end; a read error may be behind it. This sequence joins TRBV7-9 and TRBJ2-7, with D possibly being TRBD2 (6 bases). This CDR3 is built from 17 residues. Looked up from germline, CDR1 is SEHNR and CDR2 is FQNEAQ (reference sequence). The CDR3 DNA reads TGTTCCAGCAGCTCCTCGGACTACTCATTAAATCCCTACGAGCAGTACTTC. It yields the protein CSSSSSDYSLNPYEQYF.

The gene calls are TRBV28 and TRBJ2-5, with D maybe TRBD2 (5 bases). V shed 4 bases and J shed 6 bases, with 18 bases lying between them. Germline CDR1 is MDHEN and CDR2 is SYDVKM. The length of the CDR3 is 15 residues. CDR3 in amino acids: CASSSVERLLKTQYF. CDR3 DNA: TGTGCCAGCAGTTCCGTGGAGCGGTTGTTGAAGACCCAGTACTTC.

The gene calls are TRBV6-6 and TRBJ2-7; maybe TRBD2 (5 bases). Germline CDR1 reads MNHNY; CDR2 reads SVGAGI (reference sequence). This CDR3 spans 14 amino acids. Between the trimmed V and J ends, which lost 5 bases and 4 bases, there was a span of 15 bases. The CDR3 DNA sequence: TGTGCCAGCAGTAACGGACTGTATTTGTACGAGCAGTACTTC. Protein product: CASSNGLYLYEQYF.

The V gene is TRBV2, the J gene TRBJ2-7; D uncertain. Trimming shortened V by 6 bases and J by 4 bases, and 7 bases separated the two germline ends. The CDR3 covers 11 residues. Germline loops: CDR1 SNHLY, CDR2 FYNNEI. The CDR3 region has the DNA TGTGCCAGCAGCTATGCATACGAGCAGTACTTC. It yields the protein CASSYAYEQYF. The whole variable domain, filled in from reference TRBV2 and TRBJ2-7, reads EPEVTQTPSHQVTQMGQEVILRCVPISNHLYFYWYRQILGQKVEFLVSFYNNEISEKSEIFDDQFSVERPDGSNFTLKIRSTKLEDSAMYFCASSYAYEQYFGPGTRLTVT.

The chain couples TRBV5-1 to TRBJ2-6; the match to TRBD1 covers 9 bases. V was clipped by 1 base and J by 0 bases; unmatched bases: 5. This CDR3 has 18 residues. Germline CDR1 reads SGHRS; CDR2 reads YFSETQ. The CDR3 region is CASSLTGQGFSGANVLTF. CDR3 coding DNA: TGCGCCAGCAGCTTGACGGGACAGGGCTTCTCTGGGGCCAACGTCCTGACTTTC.

The V call is TRBV28, the J call TRBJ2-6, with D possibly matching TRBD2 (6 bases). Trimming stripped 7 bases from V and 0 bases from J, with 19 bases between. The germline V gene encodes CDR1 MDHEN and CDR2 SYDVKM. The CDR3 covers 18 residues. The CDR3 loop reads CASMGRQGINSGANVLTF. The CDR3 DNA is TGTGCCAGCATGGGGAGGCAGGGCATAAACTCTGGGGCCAACGTCCTGACTTTC.

The V and J genes are TRBV7-6 and TRBJ1-1; D is perhaps TRBD1 (6 bases). The CDR3 sequence is 18 residues long. V was shortened by 5 bases and J by 2 bases, with 24 bases between the two germline ends. Germline V gene data show CDR1 as SGHVS and CDR2 as FNYEAQ. CDR3 loop: CASSQTGGTSRGNTEAFF. Written as DNA, the CDR3 is TGTGCCAGCAGCCAAACGGGGGGGACATCAAGGGGAAACACTGAAGCTTTCTTT.

This chain connects TRBV29-1 to TRBJ2-7, with a weak D call TRBD1 (5 bases). Germline values: CDR1 SQVTM, CDR2 ANQGSEA. The CDR3 spans 14 residues. V was shortened by 6 bases and J by 2 bases, with 17 bases between the two germline ends. CDR3 DNA sequence: TGCAGCGTCCCCGGACATATGGATCCCTACGAGCAGTACTTC. This sequence encodes CSVPGHMDPYEQYF.

Concerning this clone: At one of its ends the junction is not consistent with the germline gene, which may arise from a read error. The chain recombines TRBV28 with TRBJ1-2; D unclear. Per the germline V gene, CDR1 is MDHEN and CDR2 is SYDVKM. This CDR3 spans 12 amino acids. As DNA, the CDR3 is TGTGCCAGTAGTTATGGGCTCTATGGCTACACCTTC. This encodes CASSYGLYGYTF.

The chain employs TRBV30 and TRBJ2-7; D possibly corresponds to TRBD1 (5 bases). The germline CDR1 and CDR2 sequences are GTSNPN and SVGIG (reference sequence). This CDR3 comprises 11 residues. Between the trimmed V and J ends, which lost 2 bases and 5 bases, there was a span of 7 bases. The CDR3 DNA sequence: TGTGCCTGGAGTCCACAGGACGAGCAGTACTTC. Its protein product is CAWSPQDEQYF.

This clone was observed a single time. CDR3 amino acids: CASSLDRGSNSPLHF. The CDR3, as DNA: TGTGCCAGCAGCTTAGACAGGGGCTCTAATTCACCCCTCCACTTT. The gene calls are TRBV7-2 and TRBJ1-6; 7 bases match TRBD1. From germline, CDR1 is SGHTA and CDR2 FQGNSA. V trimming: 1 base; J trimming: 6 bases; junction bases outside the gene matches: 3. This CDR3 contains 15 residues.

The sample holds a few counts of this clone. The chain has TRBV28 and TRBJ2-4, with D possibly matching TRBD2 (5 bases). V was trimmed by 3 bases and J by 0 bases, leaving 6 bases between them. The CDR3 totals 14 residues. CDR1 and CDR2 (germline): MDHEN, SYDVKM. The CDR3 reads CASSLTIAKNIQYF. Written as DNA, the CDR3 is TGTGCCAGCAGTTTGACTATAGCCAAAAACATTCAGTACTTC.

For this clone: The same CDR3 can be traced to other DNA sequences in this sample. The chain links TRBV28 to TRBJ1-2; D is undetermined. The CDR3 runs 12 residues. Trimming stripped 3 bases from V and 5 bases from J, with 7 bases between. Germline assignment: CDR1 MDHEN and CDR2 SYDVKM. CDR3 loop: CASSLESYGYTF. CDR3 DNA: TGTGCCAGCAGTTTGGAGTCTTATGGCTACACCTTC.

The count of this clone is one. A junction boundary mismatches the germline segment, possibly from a read error. The chain joins TRBV29-1 to TRBJ1-2; 7 positions agree with TRBD1. This CDR3 spans 12 amino acids. Germline V gene sequence: CDR1 SQVTM, CDR2 ANQGSEA. CDR3: CSLDRASYGYTF. CDR3 nucleotides: TGCAGCCTTGACAGGGCTAGCTATGGCTACACCTTC.

The gene calls are TRBV11-2 and TRBJ1-1; 8 nucleotides align to TRBD1. The CDR3 consists of 14 residues. Germline CDR1 reads SGHAT; CDR2 reads FQNNGV. V was pared by 3 bases and J by 5 bases, with 5 bases of the junction left unmatched. The CDR3 nucleotides are TGTGCCAGCAGCTTTCAGGGGGCGGGTACTGAAGCTTTCTTT. This translates into CASSFQGAGTEAFF.

This sequence joins TRBV6-1 and TRBJ1-1; possibly TRBD1 for D (6 bases). Per the germline V gene, CDR1 is MNHNS and CDR2 is SASEGT. The V and J ends lost 3 bases and 1 base respectively, with 15 bases between them. The CDR3 has 16 amino acids. CDR3 nucleotides: TGTGCCAGCAGTGAGATCCTACAGGGCCCGAACACTGAAGCTTTCTTT. As protein: CASSEILQGPNTEAFF.

This clone was observed once. The chain uses TRBV27 and TRBJ2-7, with unresolved D. The CDR3 totals 15 residues. The V gene's germline CDR1 is MNHEY and CDR2 SMNVEV (reference sequence). Trimming left V 6 bases short and J 0 bases short, with 15 bases between. As DNA, the CDR3 is TGTGCCAGCAGCCGCGGTAGCAACCCCTCCTACGAGCAGTACTTC. It is translated as CASSRGSNPSYEQYF.

This clone showed up just a few times. The CDR3 DNA reads TGTGCCAGCAGCTTCCTGGGGGCAACCCTCTCTGGAAACACCATATATTTT. The encoded protein is CASSFLGATLSGNTIYF. The chain is built from TRBV5-6 and TRBJ1-3, with a tentative D call TRBD1 (6 bases). Germline CDR1 reads SGHDT; CDR2 reads YYEEEE. The CDR3 has 17 residues. The V end was cut by 2 bases, the J end by 0 bases, with 15 bases between.

The chain has TRBV4-1 and TRBJ2-7, with 8 positions matching TRBD2. The V and J ends lost 1 base and 0 bases, in that order; junction bases with no gene match: 5. This CDR3 contains 16 residues. Per the germline V gene, CDR1 is MGHRA and CDR2 is YSYEKL. CDR3 in DNA: TGCGCCAGCAGCCAAGTATATAGCGGGGCCTCCTACGAGCAGTACTTC. It is translated as CASSQVYSGASYEQYF.

The chain carries TRBV19 and TRBJ2-3; D gene uncertain. V lost 8 bases and J lost 2, with 20 bases in between. CDR3 length equals 16 residues. From germline, CDR1 is LNHDA and CDR2 SQIVND (reference sequence). As DNA, the CDR3 is TGTGCCAGTGGAGTTGAAGAGGCAGAGCACACAGATACGCAGTATTTT. Encoded protein: CASGVEEAEHTDTQYF. The full variable domain, its missing parts supplied by reference TRBV19 and TRBJ2-3, is DGGITQSPKYLFRKEGQNVTLSCEQNLNHDAMYWYRQDPGQGLRLIYYSQIVNDFQKGDIAEGYSVSREKKESFPLTVTSAQKNPTAFYLCASGVEEAEHTDTQYFGPGTRLTVL.

The chain couples TRBV5-6 to TRBJ2-7; tentative D call: TRBD2 (5 bases). CDR1 and CDR2 (germline): SGHDT, YYEEEE. The CDR3 runs to 15 residues. Deletions cut 4 bases from V and 9 bases from J, with 23 bases between. The CDR3 region is CASSPLTGRRSGQYF. CDR3 in DNA: TGTGCCAGCAGCCCTCTTACCGGGCGGAGGAGTGGGCAGTACTTC.

The V gene is TRBV10-3, the J gene TRBJ2-1; D call uncertain. The ends were cut back, 0 bases at V and 1 base at J, with 7 bases in the middle. The CDR3 runs 15 residues. Per germline, CDR1 ENHRY and CDR2 SYGVKD. The CDR3 spells CAISESTFSYNEQFF. For the CDR3, the DNA is TGTGCCATCAGTGAGTCTACTTTTTCCTACAATGAGCAGTTCTTC.

The chain is built from TRBV6-1 and TRBJ2-7; TRBD1 agrees at 7 bases. Germline V gene sequence: CDR1 MNHNS, CDR2 SASEGT. The CDR3 loop spans 12 amino acids. The CDR3 bases are TGTGGGACAGGTCAGAGCTCCTACGAGCAGTACTTC. Amino acid sequence: CGTGQSSYEQYF.

The chain carries TRBV5-6 and TRBJ1-2; no clear D. This CDR3 has 14 amino acids. Trimming took off 4 bases at V and 0 bases at J, with 10 bases between the two ends. Germline CDR1 and CDR2: SGHDT and YYEEEE. The CDR3 sequence is CASSADLANYGYTF. CDR3 sequence (DNA): TGTGCCAGCAGCGCGGACTTAGCTAACTATGGCTACACCTTC.

The J gene is TRBJ2-3, the V gene TRBV19; TRBD2 matches 13 bases. From germline, CDR1 is LNHDA and CDR2 SQIVND (reference sequence). The CDR3 is 16 amino acids. The V segment lost 3 bases and the J segment 5 bases; nucleotides outside the gene matches: 5. CDR3 in DNA: TGTGCCAGTAGTATCGGGACTAGCGGGACGGGAGATACGCAGTATTTT. It encodes CASSIGTSGTGDTQYF. Full variable domain (missing parts from reference TRBV19 and TRBJ2-3): DGGITQSPKYLFRKEGQNVTLSCEQNLNHDAMYWYRQDPGQGLRLIYYSQIVNDFQKGDIAEGYSVSREKKESFPLTVTSAQKNPTAFYLCASSIGTSGTGDTQYFGPGTRLTVL.

The V call is TRBV30, the J call TRBJ1-5; no clear D gene. V lost 0 bases to trimming and J lost 4 bases, with 10 bases between them. In germline, CDR1 is GTSNPN, CDR2 SVGIG (reference sequence). The CDR3 is made up of 14 amino acids. The CDR3 spells CAWSVFGINQPQHF. CDR3 nucleotides: TGTGCCTGGAGTGTATTCGGGATTAATCAGCCCCAGCATTTT.

V and J are TRBV30 and TRBJ1-4; 8 bases fit TRBD1. Germline V gene lookup returns CDR1 GTSNPN and CDR2 SVGIG (reference sequence). CDR3 size: 13 residues. V gave up 5 bases and J gave up 8 bases; unmatched junction bases: 7. CDR3 sequence reads: CAWQTGVMEKLFF. The CDR3 nucleotides are TGTGCCTGGCAGACAGGGGTTATGGAAAAACTGTTTTTT.

The rearrangement joins TRBV7-6 to TRBJ2-7, with D possibly TRBD2 on 6 matching bases. Between the trimmed V and J ends, which lost 3 bases and 2 bases, there was a span of 8 bases. This CDR3 has 13 residues. CDR1 and CDR2 from the germline V gene are SGHVS and FNYEAQ. The chain's CDR3 is CASSLEGTYEQYF. The CDR3 nucleotides read TGTGCCAGCAGCTTGGAGGGAACCTACGAGCAGTACTTC.

The chain recombines TRBV18 with TRBJ2-1, with 12 bases fitting TRBD2. Germline CDR1 is KGHSH and CDR2 is LQKENI. With V trimmed by 5 bases and J by 1 base, 6 bases remained unmatched. The CDR3 runs 17 residues. This CDR3 is CASSTNLAGGSYNEQFF. CDR3 sequence (DNA): TGTGCCAGCTCAACTAATCTAGCGGGAGGGTCCTACAATGAGCAGTTCTTC.